What follows are 16 T cell receptor beta chains derived from one specimen sequenced in a study of blood T cell repertoires in COVID-19. Repertoires were generated with immunoSEQ multiplex PCR, while TCRdb's copy carries only in-frame clones and drops some. The sample has 150,000 to 200,000 clones, about 89% seen once; the top ten hold around 3.5%. Material: peripheral blood. These receptors were collected from a man aged 65-85 years with acute or convalescent COVID-19.

J is TRBJ2-2 and V is TRBV10-3; D not resolved. V dropped 3 bases and J dropped 7 bases, with 9 bases sitting between them. This CDR3 is 13 amino acids long. Germline-derived CDR1 and CDR2 are ENHRY and SYGVKD. In DNA, the CDR3 is TGTGCCATCAGTGACCAGGCTGGCGGGGAGCTGTTTTTT. Protein product: CAISDQAGGELFF.

V and J are TRBV7-8 and TRBJ2-6; D remains unclear. With 0 bases removed from V and 4 bases from J, the gap between germline ends came to 7 bases. The CDR3 sequence is 15 residues long. Germline CDR1 reads SGHVS; CDR2 reads FQNEAQ. The CDR3 nucleotides read TGTGCCAGCAGCTTAGCAGAGACAGGGGCCAACGTCCTGACTTTC. Residues: CASSLAETGANVLTF.

The V call is TRBV2, the J call TRBJ2-5; 10 nucleotides agree with TRBD2. The CDR3 is 13 amino acids. The J segment lost 5 bases and the V segment lost 4 bases, leaving 1 base of the junction unmatched. CDR1 is SNHLY, CDR2 FYNNEI, per germline. The CDR3 spells CASSGGLAETQYF. The CDR3 DNA reads as TGTGCCAGCAGTGGGGGACTAGCGGAGACCCAGTACTTC.

The chain has TRBV6-5 and TRBJ2-3; 9 bases align to TRBD2. This CDR3 is built from 14 residues. The V gene's germline CDR1 is MNHEY and CDR2 SVGAGI. The V and J ends lost 2 bases and 4 bases, in that order; junction bases with no gene match: 1. CDR3 sequence reads: CASSYERGADTQYF. CDR3 nucleotides: TGTGCCAGCAGTTACGAGCGGGGGGCAGATACGCAGTATTTT.

The J gene is TRBJ2-1, the V gene TRBV27; TRBD1 agrees at 8 bases. V was pared by 4 bases and J by 6 bases, with 8 bases of the junction left unmatched. Germline CDR1 is MNHEY and CDR2 is SMNVEV (reference sequence). The CDR3 is 15 residues long. The CDR3 loop reads CASSYLGQDVNEQFF. The CDR3 nucleotides read TGTGCCAGCAGTTACTTGGGACAGGACGTCAATGAGCAGTTCTTC.

The genes are TRBV28 and TRBJ1-3; 7 positions match TRBD1. The CDR3 length is 13 residues. The germline gives CDR1 MDHEN, CDR2 SYDVKM. The CDR3 coding sequence is TGTGTCGCCAAAGGGGGCCCAAGGGACACCATATATTTT. Translated: CVAKGGPRDTIYF.

The chain couples TRBV15 to TRBJ1-2; 9 bases fit TRBD1. The CDR3 extends over 17 amino acids. V lost 3 bases and J lost 0; bases outside the gene matches: 8. Per the germline V gene, CDR1 is LNHNV and CDR2 is YYDKDF (reference sequence). The CDR3 sequence: CATSSRDRASANYGYTF. CDR3 bases: TGTGCCACCAGCAGCAGGGACAGGGCCTCAGCTAACTATGGCTACACCTTC.

The chain joins TRBV19 to TRBJ2-7, with a weak D call TRBD2 (5 bases). Germline V gene sequence: CDR1 LNHDA, CDR2 SQIVND (reference sequence). CDR3 length equals 14 residues. V was clipped by 2 bases and J by 3 bases, with 11 bases between them. The CDR3 coding sequence is TGTGCCAGTAGTATACGGGGAGAAATCTACGAGCAGTACTTC. Translated: CASSIRGEIYEQYF.

The rearrangement joins TRBV5-1 to TRBJ2-3; D is possibly TRBD2 (6 bases). The length of the CDR3 is 13 residues. V lost 7 bases to trimming and J lost 0 bases, with 9 bases between them. Germline lookup yields CDR1 SGHRS and CDR2 YFSETQ. CDR3 amino acids: CASGGTSTDTQYF. The CDR3 nucleotides are TGCGCCAGCGGGGGGACTAGCACAGATACGCAGTATTTT. Full variable domain (outside the CDR3, taken from reference TRBV5-1 and TRBJ2-3): KAGVTQTPRYLIKTRGQQVTLSCSPISGHRSVSWYQQTPGQGLQFLFEYFSETQRNKGNFPGRFSGRQFSNSRSEMNVSTLELGDSALYLCASGGTSTDTQYFGPGTRLTVL.

The DNA for the CDR3 is TGTGCCAGCAGTCCCGTTCGGACTAGCGGGAGGCCGAATACGCAGTATTTT. Protein product: CASSPVRTSGRPNTQYF. The chain links TRBV28 to TRBJ2-3, with 14 bases that match TRBD2. The V gene end was trimmed by 5 bases and the J gene end by 7 bases; junction bases not matched to a gene: 11. The CDR3 covers 17 residues. Per the germline V gene, CDR1 is MDHEN and CDR2 is SYDVKM.

V and J are TRBV3-1 (or the pseudogene TRBV3-2) and TRBJ1-2; 7 nucleotides agree with TRBD1. This CDR3 comprises 16 residues. With 2 bases clipped from V and 3 bases from J, the junction kept 9 bases outside the gene matches. Germline CDR1 reads LGHDT; CDR2 reads YNNKEL (reference sequence). CDR3 sequence reads: CASSQPLGGADYGYTF. The CDR3 bases are TGTGCCAGCAGCCAACCTCTAGGGGGCGCGGACTATGGCTACACCTTC.

This clone has just one count. The rearrangement joins TRBV11-2 to TRBJ1-1; TRBD1 matches at 7 bases. Germline CDR1 reads SGHAT; CDR2 reads FQNNGV. Trimming removed 5 bases from V and 1 base from J; junction bases left unmatched: 4. CDR3 size: 14 residues. The CDR3 region is CASSAGQSNTEAFF. Written as DNA, the CDR3 is TGTGCCAGCAGCGCGGGACAGTCGAACACTGAAGCTTTCTTT.

The V gene is TRBV5-4, the J gene TRBJ2-3; D is perhaps TRBD2 (6 bases). CDR1 and CDR2 from the germline V gene are SGHNT and YYREEE (reference sequence). The germline V and J ends were trimmed by 4 bases and 3 bases, with 15 bases remaining between them. The CDR3 extends over 15 amino acids. This chain's CDR3 is CASSHPREGTDTQYF. The CDR3 DNA follows: TGTGCCAGCAGCCACCCGCGGGAAGGGACAGATACGCAGTATTTT.

This CDR3 is CASSLLGAEKYF. The CDR3 DNA sequence: TGTGCCAGCAGTTTATTGGGGGCAGAGAAGTACTTC. V usage is TRBV27 and J usage is TRBJ2-4, with D perhaps matching TRBD1 (6 bases). CDR1 is MNHEY and CDR2 is SMNVEV in the germline V gene (reference sequence). The germline V and J ends were trimmed by 1 base and 14 bases, with 12 bases remaining between them. CDR3 length: 12 amino acids.

V usage is TRBV5-1 and J usage is TRBJ2-3; tentatively, D is TRBD1 (6 bases). This CDR3 is built from 14 residues. V lost 3 bases and J lost 5, with 13 bases in between. Germline V gene data show CDR1 as SGHRS and CDR2 as YFSETQ. CDR3 in DNA: TGCGCCAGCAGCTCCAACAGGGCCGAAGATACGCAGTATTTT. Translating gives CASSSNRAEDTQYF.

The chain recombines TRBV6-5 with TRBJ1-4, with 7 bases matching TRBD1. CDR3 length: 15 amino acids. Trimming took 4 bases from V and 3 from J; bases not matched to a gene: 5. The germline V gene encodes CDR1 MNHEY and CDR2 SVGAGI. The CDR3 region has the DNA TGTGCCAGCAGTTCTCGACAGGGTGCTAATGAAAAACTGTTTTTT. This gives the protein CASSSRQGANEKLFF.